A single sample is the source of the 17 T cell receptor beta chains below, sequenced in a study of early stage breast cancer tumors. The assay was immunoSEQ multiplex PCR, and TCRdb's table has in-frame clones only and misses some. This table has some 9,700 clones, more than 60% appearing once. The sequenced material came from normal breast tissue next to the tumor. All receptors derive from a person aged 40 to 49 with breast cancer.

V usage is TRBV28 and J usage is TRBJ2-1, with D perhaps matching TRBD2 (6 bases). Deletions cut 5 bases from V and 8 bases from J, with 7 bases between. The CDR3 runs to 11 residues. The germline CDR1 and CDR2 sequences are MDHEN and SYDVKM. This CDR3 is CASSAGYEQFF. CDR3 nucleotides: TGTGCCAGCAGTGCGGGGTATGAGCAGTTCTTC.

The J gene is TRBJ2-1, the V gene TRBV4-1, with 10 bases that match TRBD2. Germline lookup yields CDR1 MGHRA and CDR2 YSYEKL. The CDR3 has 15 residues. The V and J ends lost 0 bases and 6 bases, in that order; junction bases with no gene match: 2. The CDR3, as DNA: TGCGCCAGCAGCCAAGACAGGACTAGCGGCAATGAGCAGTTCTTC. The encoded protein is CASSQDRTSGNEQFF.

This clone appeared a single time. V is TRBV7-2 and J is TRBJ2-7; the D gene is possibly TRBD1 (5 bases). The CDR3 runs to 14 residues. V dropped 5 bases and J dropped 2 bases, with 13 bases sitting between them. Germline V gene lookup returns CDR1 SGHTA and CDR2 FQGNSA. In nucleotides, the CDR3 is TGTGCCAGCAGCATTAGACAGACCACCTACGAGCAGTACTTC. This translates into CASSIRQTTYEQYF.

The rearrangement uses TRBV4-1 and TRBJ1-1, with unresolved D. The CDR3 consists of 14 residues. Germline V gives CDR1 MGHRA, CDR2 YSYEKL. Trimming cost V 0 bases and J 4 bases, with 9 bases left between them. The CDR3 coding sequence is TGCGCCAGCAGCCAAGAACAAGCTCTCACTGAAGCTTTCTTT. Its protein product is CASSQEQALTEAFF.

CDR3 DNA: TGTGCCAGCAGTTTCTGGGAAGGTAGCACAGATACGCAGTATTTT. It codes for CASSFWEGSTDTQYF. This chain uses TRBV27 with TRBJ2-3; D not resolved. This CDR3 region has 15 residues. Looked up from germline, CDR1 is MNHEY and CDR2 is SMNVEV (reference sequence). V was trimmed by 3 bases and J by 0 bases, leaving 10 bases between them.

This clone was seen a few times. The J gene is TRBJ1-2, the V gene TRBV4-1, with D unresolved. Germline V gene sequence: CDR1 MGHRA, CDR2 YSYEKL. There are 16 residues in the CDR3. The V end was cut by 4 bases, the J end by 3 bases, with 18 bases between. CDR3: CASSLQGDQWDYGYTF. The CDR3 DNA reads TGCGCCAGCAGCCTCCAAGGCGACCAATGGGACTATGGCTACACCTTC.

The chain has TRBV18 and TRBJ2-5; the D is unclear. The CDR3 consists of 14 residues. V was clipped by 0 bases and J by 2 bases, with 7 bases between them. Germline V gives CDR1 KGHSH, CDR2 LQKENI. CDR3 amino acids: CASSPPALQETQYF. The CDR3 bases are TGTGCCAGCTCACCACCGGCGCTACAAGAGACCCAGTACTTC.

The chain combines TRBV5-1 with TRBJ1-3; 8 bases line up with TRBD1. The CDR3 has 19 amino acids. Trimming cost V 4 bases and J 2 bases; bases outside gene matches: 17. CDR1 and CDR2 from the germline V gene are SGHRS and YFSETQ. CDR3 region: CASSIPTGDKGLAGNTIYF. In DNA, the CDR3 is TGCGCCAGCAGCATACCGACAGGGGACAAGGGGTTAGCTGGAAACACCATATATTTT.

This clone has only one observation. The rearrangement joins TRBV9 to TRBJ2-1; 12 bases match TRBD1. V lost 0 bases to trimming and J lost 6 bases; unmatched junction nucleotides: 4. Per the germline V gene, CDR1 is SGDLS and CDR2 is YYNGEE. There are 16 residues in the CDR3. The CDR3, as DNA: TGTGCCAGCAGCGTAGCTGGGACAGGGGGCTTCAATGAGCAGTTCTTC. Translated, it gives CASSVAGTGGFNEQFF.

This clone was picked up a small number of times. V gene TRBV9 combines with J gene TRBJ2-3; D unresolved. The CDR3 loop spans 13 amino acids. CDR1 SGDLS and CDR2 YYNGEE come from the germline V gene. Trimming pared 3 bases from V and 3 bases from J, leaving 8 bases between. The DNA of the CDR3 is TGTGCCAGCAGCGCGAGCCCTACAGATACGCAGTATTTT. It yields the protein CASSASPTDTQYF.

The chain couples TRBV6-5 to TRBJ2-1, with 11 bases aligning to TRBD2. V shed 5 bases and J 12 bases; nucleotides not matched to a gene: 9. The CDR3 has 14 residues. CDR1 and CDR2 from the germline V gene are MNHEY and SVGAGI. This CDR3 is CASSRGLAAPRQFF. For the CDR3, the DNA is TGTGCCAGCAGTCGGGGACTAGCGGCGCCACGGCAGTTCTTC.

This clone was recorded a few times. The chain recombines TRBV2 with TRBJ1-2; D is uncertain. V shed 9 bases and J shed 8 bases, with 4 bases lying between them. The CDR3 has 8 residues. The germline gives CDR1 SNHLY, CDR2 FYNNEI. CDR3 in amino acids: CASRGYTF. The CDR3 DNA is TGTGCCAGTAGAGGCTACACCTTC.

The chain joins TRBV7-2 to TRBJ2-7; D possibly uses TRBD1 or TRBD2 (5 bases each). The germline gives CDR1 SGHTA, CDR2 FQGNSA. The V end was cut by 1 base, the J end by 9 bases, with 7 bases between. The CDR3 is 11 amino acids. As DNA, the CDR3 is TGTGCCAGCAGCTTAGGGGACCGGCAGTACTTC. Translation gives CASSLGDRQYF.

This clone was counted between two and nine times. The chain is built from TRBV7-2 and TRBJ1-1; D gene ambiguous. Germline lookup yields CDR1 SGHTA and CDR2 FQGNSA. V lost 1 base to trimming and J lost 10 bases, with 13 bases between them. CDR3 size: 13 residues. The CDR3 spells CASSLGPAAGAFF. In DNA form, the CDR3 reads TGTGCCAGCAGCTTAGGTCCGGCGGCGGGAGCTTTCTTT. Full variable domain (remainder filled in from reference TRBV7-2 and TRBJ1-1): GAGVSQSPSNKVTEKGKDVELRCDPISGHTALYWYRQSLGQGLEFLIYFQGNSAPDKSGLPSDRFSAERTGGSVSTLTIQRTQQEDSAVYLCASSLGPAAGAFFGQGTRLTVV.

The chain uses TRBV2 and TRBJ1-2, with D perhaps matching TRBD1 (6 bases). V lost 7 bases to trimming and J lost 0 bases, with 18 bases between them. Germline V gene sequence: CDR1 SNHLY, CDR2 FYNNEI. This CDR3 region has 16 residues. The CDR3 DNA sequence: TGTGCCAGCACGAGGTCGGGGGGCACGGCTAACTATGGCTACACCTTC. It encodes CASTRSGGTANYGYTF.

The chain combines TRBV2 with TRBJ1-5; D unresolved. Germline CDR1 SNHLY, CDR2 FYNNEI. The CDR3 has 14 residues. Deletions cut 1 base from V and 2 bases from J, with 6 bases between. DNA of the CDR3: TGTGCCAGCAGTGAAGTCCAGCGCAATCAGCCCCAGCATTTT. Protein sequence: CASSEVQRNQPQHF.

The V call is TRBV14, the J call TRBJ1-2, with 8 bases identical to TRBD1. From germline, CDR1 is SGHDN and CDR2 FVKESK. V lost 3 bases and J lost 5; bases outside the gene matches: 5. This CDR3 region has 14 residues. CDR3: CASSQTGVHYGYTF. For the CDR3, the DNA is TGTGCCAGCAGCCAGACAGGGGTTCATTATGGCTACACCTTC.